Given below is one T cell receptor (beta chain) in context. Its target is unknown. This record belongs to a study of identical twins. Broader study findings: The study found excess low generation probability among twin-shared out-of-frame alpha sequences. Fewer insertions were carried by abundant cord blood beta clonotypes, but none was seen in memory repertoires. Recombination models fit unrelated individuals' TCR alpha sharing but underestimated twins'.

Germline CDR1 SGHAT, CDR2 FQNNGV. Trimming at V came to 4 bases and at J to 5 bases, leaving 6 bases not matched to a gene. The CDR3 sequence is 15 residues long. One entry per CDR3 protein results from TCRdb running MiXCR on the 5' RACE reads. Among around 1.7 million distinct CDR3 sequences listed, about 31% were seen once. The sample consisted of cord blood. V is TRBV11-2 and J is TRBJ2-2, with 8 positions matching TRBD2. The receptor comes from a newborn girl in good health. The CDR3 region has the DNA TGTGCCAGCAGCTACTCGCCTAGCGGGACCGGGGAGCTGTTTTTT. Its protein product is CASSYSPSGTGELFF.